This T cell receptor beta chain was captured in a study of human T cells and chemical hapten exposure (dated by TCRdb to the early 2020s). Background on the whole study: For sensitization, 2% DPC in acetone was applied to a roughly 2 cm by roughly 2 cm area of upper inner arm skin. Libraries were pooled for sequencing, and per-sample TCR yields varied mainly because of small differences in library volumes within the pool. For TCR sequencing, blood came from about 29 alopecia patients at anywhere from one to four time points (pre-sensitization, 2, 6 and 24 weeks). Peripheral blood TCR repertoire changes were tracked in vivo in alopecia patients during primary and secondary sensitization to the hapten diphenylcyclopropenone (DPC). The patient cohort, mostly female, included alopecia areata with under or over 50% scalp involvement, alopecia totalis and alopecia universalis. Blood samples were taken from patients before sensitization (week 0) and then at 2, 6 and about 24 weeks after DPC sensitization. Throughout the approximately 24-week study period, patients were also given weekly therapeutic DPC doses on the scalp. Patch tests used Finn chambers with 0.01% DPC on the upper back, scored after 6 days by International Contact Dermatitis Research Group standards.

To note about this clonotype: It lacks a known antigen. The input lacks base qualities; no much larger clone sits a single base away.

Receptor libraries were prepared by RACE. The sequencing machine was a NextSeq 500. During library preparation, unique molecular identifiers were attached to individual cDNA molecules so that TCRs could be counted quantitatively and reproducibly. From each blood RNA sample, both TCR alpha and TCR beta chains were sequenced. The authors processed their data as follows. The median number of TCRs per sample was around 96,000, ranging from roughly 20,000 to 690,600. The Decombinator software suite was used to annotate the V, J and CDR3 of the TCR reads. For the PS versus PT1 abundance plots, all samples were subsampled to the same number of TCRs (28,000). TCRs were defined as expanded if absent before sensitization and observed at least eight times at the 2-week time point. TCRdb trimmed the raw reads at Q25, called clones with MiXCR and kept productive beta chains. All rows with the same CDR3 protein become a single entry with the most common DNA and genes. Clone size and V and J calls follow TCRdb, not the original study. Counted in this sample were approximately 80,000 distinct CDR3 sequences; 14% of them appeared once. Clones ranked in the top ten supply roughly 4.6% of the sample.

Taken from cysteine to phenylalanine, the CDR3 has 15 residues. Only the CDR3 region is kept as DNA, spanning 45 bases read in frame from base 1. V loses 5 bases, J loses 7 bases, and the germline ends lie 21 bases apart. The germline V gene (reference sequence) supplies CDR1 LGHDT and CDR2 YNNKEL. Explained via the paper, the time point label denotes: pre-sensitization, week 0. The treatment or condition tag for this specimen amounts to: therapeutic diphenylcyclopropenone sensitization with weekly scalp DPC. At each patch-test visit, blood was drawn before the patch test was applied. Patients were eligible if aged 18 to 70, diagnosed with alopecia and judged suitable for DPC therapy, and pregnant patients were excluded. Total RNA was extracted from unfractionated whole blood that had been collected in Tempus Blood RNA tubes. Summary of the overall study and its limitations: DPC sensitization did not change the number of TCRs with a frequency above 1 in 1000, and there was no evidence of changes in global repertoire structure. Alopecia, a presumed autoimmune disease, was present in all patients, so the immune response of the patients might differ from that of healthy individuals. Patch test score was positively correlated with the number of PT1 expanded TCRs, with significance at thresholds 8, 16 and 32 but not at 4. Repeated subsampling changed both the strength of the expansion versus patch-test correlation and the threshold at which that correlation became significant. Significantly more large CDR3 similarity clusters were formed by expanded TCRs than by pre-sensitization or healthy control sets, consistent with antigen-driven responses.

The material sequenced was whole blood, taken in connection with sensitization to the hapten diphenylcyclopropenone (DPC). The sequence is built from TRBV3-1 and TRBJ2-7; TRBD2 is a weak D gene call, 6 bases matching. The receptor was isolated from a woman aged 45-65 years with alopecia areata. Some clones in this sample may be carry-over from other donors' samples. DNA sequence: TGTGCCAGCAGCGGCCGGGACTCCAGGGCGAGGGAGCAGTACTTC. This codes for CASSGRDSRAREQYF.